This entry lists 4 T cell receptor beta chains sequenced from one sample in a study of brain metastases from non-small cell lung cancer. Some clones are missing from TCRdb's copy, which holds only in-frame ones; the method was immunoSEQ multiplex PCR. The sample lists hundreds of clones, around 85% occurring once. Sequenced material: tissue from a brain metastasis. The receptors originated from a donor at least 40 years old with non-small cell lung cancer.

V is TRBV5-4 and J is TRBJ2-1; tentatively, D is TRBD2 (6 bases). Germline V gene sequence: CDR1 SGHNT, CDR2 YYREEE (reference sequence). This CDR3 contains 13 residues. V lost 2 bases and J 6 bases, leaving 9 bases between the germline ends. CDR3 nucleotides: TGTGCCAGCAGCTTACGGGACTCCAATGAGCAGTTCTTC. It translates to CASSLRDSNEQFF.

The V and J genes are TRBV3-1 (or the pseudogene TRBV3-2) and TRBJ1-4; D remains unclear. Trimming removed 4 bases at V and 0 bases at J, with 12 bases between. This CDR3 is built from 16 residues. Germline V gene sequence: CDR1 LGHDT, CDR2 YNNKEL (reference sequence). The CDR3 spells CASSLLRGSTNEKLFF. In DNA form, the CDR3 reads TGTGCCAGCAGCCTCCTTCGAGGGTCAACTAATGAAAAACTGTTTTTT.

This chain connects TRBV7-9 to TRBJ2-7; TRBD1 is a possible D gene (6 bases). The germline V gene has CDR1 SEHNR and CDR2 FQNEAQ (reference sequence). Between the trimmed V and J ends, which lost 3 bases and 3 bases, there was a span of 9 bases. The CDR3 has 13 amino acids. CDR3 DNA sequence: TGTGCCAGCAGCTTCAGGGGCCACTACGAGCAGTACTTC. Protein product: CASSFRGHYEQYF.

V usage is TRBV6-5 and J usage is TRBJ1-6; no clear D. The germline V gene has CDR1 MNHEY and CDR2 SVGAGI. The CDR3 sequence is 11 residues long. V gave up 6 bases and J gave up 14 bases, with 11 bases separating them. The CDR3 spells CASRKNGALHF. The CDR3 DNA sequence: TGTGCCAGCAGGAAAAACGGGGCCCTCCACTTT.